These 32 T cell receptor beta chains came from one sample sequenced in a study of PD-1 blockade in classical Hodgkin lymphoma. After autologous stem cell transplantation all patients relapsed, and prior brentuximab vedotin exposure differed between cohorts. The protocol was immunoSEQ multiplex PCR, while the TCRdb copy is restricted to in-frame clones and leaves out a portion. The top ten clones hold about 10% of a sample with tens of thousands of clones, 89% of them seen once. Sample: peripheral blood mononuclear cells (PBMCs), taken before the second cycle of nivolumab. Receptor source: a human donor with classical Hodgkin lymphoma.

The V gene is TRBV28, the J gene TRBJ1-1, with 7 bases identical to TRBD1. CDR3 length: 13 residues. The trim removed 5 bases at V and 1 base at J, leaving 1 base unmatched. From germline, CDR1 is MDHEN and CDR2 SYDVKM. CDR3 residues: CASSQGENTEAFF. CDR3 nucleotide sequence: TGTGCCAGCAGTCAGGGGGAGAACACTGAAGCTTTCTTT.

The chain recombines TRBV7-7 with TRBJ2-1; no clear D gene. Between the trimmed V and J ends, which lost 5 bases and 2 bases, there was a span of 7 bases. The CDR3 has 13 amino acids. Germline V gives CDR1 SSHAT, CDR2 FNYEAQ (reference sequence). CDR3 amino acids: CASSPEPYNEQFF. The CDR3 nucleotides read TGTGCCAGCAGCCCCGAGCCCTACAATGAGCAGTTCTTC.

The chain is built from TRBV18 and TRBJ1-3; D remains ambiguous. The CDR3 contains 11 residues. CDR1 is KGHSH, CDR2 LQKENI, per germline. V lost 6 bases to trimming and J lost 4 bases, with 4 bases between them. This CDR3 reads CASSSGNTIYF. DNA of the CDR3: TGTGCCAGCTCGTCGGGAAACACCATATATTTT.

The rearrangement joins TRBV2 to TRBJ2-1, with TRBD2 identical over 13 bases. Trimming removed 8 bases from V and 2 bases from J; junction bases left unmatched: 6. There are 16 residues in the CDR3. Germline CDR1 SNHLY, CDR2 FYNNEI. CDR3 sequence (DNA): TGTGCCAGCTCGGAACTAGCGGGGGGGACCTACAATGAGCAGTTCTTC. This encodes CASSELAGGTYNEQFF.

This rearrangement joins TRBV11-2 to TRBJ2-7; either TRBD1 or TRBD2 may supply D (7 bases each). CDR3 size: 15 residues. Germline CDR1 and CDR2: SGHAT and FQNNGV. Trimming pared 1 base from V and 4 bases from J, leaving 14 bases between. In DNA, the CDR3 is TGTGCCAGCAGCTTAGGCACAGGGGAGGGGTACGAGCAGTACTTC. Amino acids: CASSLGTGEGYEQYF.

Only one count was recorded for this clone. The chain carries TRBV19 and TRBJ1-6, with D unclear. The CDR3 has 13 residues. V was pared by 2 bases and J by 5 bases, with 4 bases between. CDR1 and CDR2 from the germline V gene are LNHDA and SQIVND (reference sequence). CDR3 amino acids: CASSIMDNSPLHF. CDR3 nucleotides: TGTGCCAGTAGTATAATGGATAATTCACCCCTCCACTTT.

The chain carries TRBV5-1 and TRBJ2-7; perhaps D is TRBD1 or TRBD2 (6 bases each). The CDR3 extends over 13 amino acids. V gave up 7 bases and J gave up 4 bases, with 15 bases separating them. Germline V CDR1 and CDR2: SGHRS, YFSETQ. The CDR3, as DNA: TGCGCCAGCCAGGACGGGGGCTCGTACGAGCAGTACTTC. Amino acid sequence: CASQDGGSYEQYF. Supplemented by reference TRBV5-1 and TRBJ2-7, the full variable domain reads KAGVTQTPRYLIKTRGQQVTLSCSPISGHRSVSWYQQTPGQGLQFLFEYFSETQRNKGNFPGRFSGRQFSNSRSEMNVSTLELGDSALYLCASQDGGSYEQYFGPGTRLTVT.

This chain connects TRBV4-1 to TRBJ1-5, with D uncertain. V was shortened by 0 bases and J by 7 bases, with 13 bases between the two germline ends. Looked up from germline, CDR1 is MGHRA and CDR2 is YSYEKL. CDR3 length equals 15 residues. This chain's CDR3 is CASSQDRGIWQPQHF. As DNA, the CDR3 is TGCGCCAGCAGCCAAGATCGCGGCATATGGCAGCCCCAGCATTTT.

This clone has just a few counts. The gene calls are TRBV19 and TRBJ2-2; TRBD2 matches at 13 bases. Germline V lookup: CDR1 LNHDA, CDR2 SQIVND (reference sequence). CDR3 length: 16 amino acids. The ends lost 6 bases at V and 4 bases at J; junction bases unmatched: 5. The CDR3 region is CASRTSGRSGTGELFF. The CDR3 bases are TGTGCCAGTAGGACTAGCGGGAGGAGTGGCACCGGGGAGCTGTTTTTT. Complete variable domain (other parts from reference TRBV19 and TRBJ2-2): DGGITQSPKYLFRKEGQNVTLSCEQNLNHDAMYWYRQDPGQGLRLIYYSQIVNDFQKGDIAEGYSVSREKKESFPLTVTSAQKNPTAFYLCASRTSGRSGTGELFFGEGSRLTVL.

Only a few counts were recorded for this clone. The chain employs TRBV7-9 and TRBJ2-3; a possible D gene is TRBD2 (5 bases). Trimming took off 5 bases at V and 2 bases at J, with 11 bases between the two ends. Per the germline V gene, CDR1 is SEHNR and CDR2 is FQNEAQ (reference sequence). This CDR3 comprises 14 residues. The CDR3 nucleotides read TGTGCCAGCAGCCGCGGGTCCGCCACAGATACGCAGTATTTT. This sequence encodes CASSRGSATDTQYF.

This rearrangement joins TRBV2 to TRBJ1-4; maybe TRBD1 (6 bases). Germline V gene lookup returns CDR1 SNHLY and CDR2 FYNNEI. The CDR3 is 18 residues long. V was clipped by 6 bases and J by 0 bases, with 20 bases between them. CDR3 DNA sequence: TGTGCCAGCAGCCGACCGGTACAGGGTGAGGCAACTAATGAAAAACTGTTTTTT. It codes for CASSRPVQGEATNEKLFF.

CDR3 residues: CASSGGSNQPQHF. As DNA, the CDR3 is TGTGCCAGCAGCGGGGGGAGCAATCAGCCCCAGCATTTT. This chain uses TRBV7-8 with TRBJ1-5, with D possibly matching TRBD1 (5 bases). The CDR3 consists of 13 residues. Germline loops: CDR1 SGHVS, CDR2 FQNEAQ. Trimming stripped 5 bases from V and 1 base from J, with 6 bases between. Full variable domain (rest looked up from reference TRBV7-8 and TRBJ1-5): GAGVSQSPRYKVAKRGQDVALRCDPISGHVSLFWYQQALGQGPEFLTYFQNEAQLDKSGLPSDRFFAERPEGSVSTLKIQRTQQEDSAVYLCASSGGSNQPQHFGDGTRLSIL.

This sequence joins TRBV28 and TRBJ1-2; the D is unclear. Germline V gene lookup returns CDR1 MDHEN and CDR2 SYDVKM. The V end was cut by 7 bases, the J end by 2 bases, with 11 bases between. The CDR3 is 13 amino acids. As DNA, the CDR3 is TGTGCCAGCACCGAGGGCGGGAACTATGGCTACACCTTC. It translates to CASTEGGNYGYTF.

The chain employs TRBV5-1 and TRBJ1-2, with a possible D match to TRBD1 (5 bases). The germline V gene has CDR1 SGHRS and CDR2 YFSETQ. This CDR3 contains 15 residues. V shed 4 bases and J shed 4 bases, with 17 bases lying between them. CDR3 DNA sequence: TGCGCCAGCAGCCTGGTAACAGGTATCGCCTATGGCTACACCTTC. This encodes CASSLVTGIAYGYTF.

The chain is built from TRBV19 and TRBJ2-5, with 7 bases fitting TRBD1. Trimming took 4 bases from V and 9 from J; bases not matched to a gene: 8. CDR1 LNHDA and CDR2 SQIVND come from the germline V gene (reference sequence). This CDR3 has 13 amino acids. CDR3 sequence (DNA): TGTGCCAGTAGTAACGACAGGGTCTTGCCCCAGTACTTC. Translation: CASSNDRVLPQYF.

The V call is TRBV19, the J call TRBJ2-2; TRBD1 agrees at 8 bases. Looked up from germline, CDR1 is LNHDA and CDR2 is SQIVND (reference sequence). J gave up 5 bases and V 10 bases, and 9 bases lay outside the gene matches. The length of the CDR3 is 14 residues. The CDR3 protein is CATSGRGRTGELFF. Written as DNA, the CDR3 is TGTGCCACCAGCGGCAGGGGGCGGACCGGGGAGCTGTTTTTT.

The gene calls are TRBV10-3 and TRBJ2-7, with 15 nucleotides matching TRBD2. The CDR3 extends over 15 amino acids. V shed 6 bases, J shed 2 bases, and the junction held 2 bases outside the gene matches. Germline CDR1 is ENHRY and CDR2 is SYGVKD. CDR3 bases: TGTGCCATCAGGGGACTAGCGGGAGGCCCCTACGAGCAGTACTTC. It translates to CAIRGLAGGPYEQYF.

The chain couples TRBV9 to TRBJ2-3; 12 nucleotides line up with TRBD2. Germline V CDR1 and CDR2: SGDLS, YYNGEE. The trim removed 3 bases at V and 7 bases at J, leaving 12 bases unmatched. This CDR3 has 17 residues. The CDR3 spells CASSAGLAGITFYTQYF. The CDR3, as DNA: TGTGCCAGCAGCGCTGGACTAGCGGGAATCACGTTTTATACGCAGTATTTT.

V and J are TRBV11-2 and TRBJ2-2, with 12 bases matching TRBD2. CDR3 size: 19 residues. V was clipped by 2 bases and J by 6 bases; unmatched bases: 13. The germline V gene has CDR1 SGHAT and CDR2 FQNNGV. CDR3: CASSLHQLAGGSRPGELFF. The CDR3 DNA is TGTGCCAGCAGCTTACACCAACTAGCGGGAGGATCCAGACCCGGGGAGCTGTTTTTT.

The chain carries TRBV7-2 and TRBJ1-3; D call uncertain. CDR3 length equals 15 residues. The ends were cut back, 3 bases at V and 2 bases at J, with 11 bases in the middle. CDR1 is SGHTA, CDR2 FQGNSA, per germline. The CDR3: CASSLGSGTGNTIYF. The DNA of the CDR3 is TGTGCCAGCAGCTTGGGGTCTGGGACTGGAAACACCATATATTTT.

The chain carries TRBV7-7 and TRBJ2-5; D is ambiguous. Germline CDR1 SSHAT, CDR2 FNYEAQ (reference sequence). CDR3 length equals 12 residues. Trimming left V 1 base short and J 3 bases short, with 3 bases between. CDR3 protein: CASSLEKETQYF. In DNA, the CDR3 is TGTGCCAGCAGCTTAGAAAAAGAGACCCAGTACTTC.

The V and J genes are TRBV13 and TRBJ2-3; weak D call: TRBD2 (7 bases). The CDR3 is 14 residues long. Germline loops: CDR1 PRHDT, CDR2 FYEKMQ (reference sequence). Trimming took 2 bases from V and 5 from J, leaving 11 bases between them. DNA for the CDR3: TGTGCCAGCAGCTTACGAAGGGGGGGAGATACGCAGTATTTT. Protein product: CASSLRRGGDTQYF. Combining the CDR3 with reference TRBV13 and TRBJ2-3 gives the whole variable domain AAGVIQSPRHLIKEKRETATLKCYPIPRHDTVYWYQQGPGQDPQFLISFYEKMQSDKGSIPDRFSAQQFSDYHSELNMSSLELGDSALYFCASSLRRGGDTQYFGPGTRLTVL.

DNA of the CDR3: TGCGCCAGCAAGGAGGGGGGAGAGACCCAGTACTTC. As protein: CASKEGGETQYF. The genes are TRBV10-2 and TRBJ2-5; D assignment may be TRBD1 or TRBD2 (6 bases each). The length of the CDR3 is 12 residues. Trimming removed 7 bases at V and 4 bases at J, with 10 bases between. Germline loops: CDR1 WSHSY, CDR2 SAAADI.

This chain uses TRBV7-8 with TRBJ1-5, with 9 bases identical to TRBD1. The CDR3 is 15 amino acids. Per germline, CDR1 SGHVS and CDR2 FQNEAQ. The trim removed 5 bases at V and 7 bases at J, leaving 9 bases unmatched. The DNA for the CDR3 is TGTGCCAGCAGCGCCAACAGGGGGCACGGACAGCCCCAGCATTTT. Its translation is CASSANRGHGQPQHF.

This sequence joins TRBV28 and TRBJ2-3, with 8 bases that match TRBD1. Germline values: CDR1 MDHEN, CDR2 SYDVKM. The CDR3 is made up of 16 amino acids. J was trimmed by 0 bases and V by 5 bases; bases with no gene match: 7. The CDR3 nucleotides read TGTGCCAGCAGTAGCTTCTGGGACAGGAGCACAGATACGCAGTATTTT. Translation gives CASSSFWDRSTDTQYF.

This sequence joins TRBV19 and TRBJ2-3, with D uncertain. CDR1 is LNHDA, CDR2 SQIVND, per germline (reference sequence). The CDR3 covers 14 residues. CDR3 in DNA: TGTGGGTGGGGTGCTAGACTTGGCACAGATACGCAGTATTTT. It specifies CGWGARLGTDTQYF.

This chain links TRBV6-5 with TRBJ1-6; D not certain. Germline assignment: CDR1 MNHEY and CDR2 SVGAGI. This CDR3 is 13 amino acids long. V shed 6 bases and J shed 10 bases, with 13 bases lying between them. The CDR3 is CASRPVNDSPLHF. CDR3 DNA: TGTGCCAGCAGGCCCGTGAACGACTCACCCCTCCACTTT.

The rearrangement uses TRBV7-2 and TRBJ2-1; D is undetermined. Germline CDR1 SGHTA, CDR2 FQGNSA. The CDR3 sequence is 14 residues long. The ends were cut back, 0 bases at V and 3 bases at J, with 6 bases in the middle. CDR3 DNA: TGTGCCAGCAGCTTAGCCTCCAGCTACAATGAGCAGTTCTTC. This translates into CASSLASSYNEQFF.

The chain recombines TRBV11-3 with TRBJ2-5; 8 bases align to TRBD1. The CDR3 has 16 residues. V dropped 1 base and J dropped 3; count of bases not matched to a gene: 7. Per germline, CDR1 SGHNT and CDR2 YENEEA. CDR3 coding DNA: TGTGCCAGCAGCTTAGGGGACAGGTACCACGAAGAGACCCAGTACTTC. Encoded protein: CASSLGDRYHEETQYF. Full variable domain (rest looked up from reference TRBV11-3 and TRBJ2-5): EAGVVQSPRYKIIEKKQPVAFWCNPISGHNTLYWYLQNLGQGPELLIRYENEEAVDDSQLPKDRFSAERLKGVDSTLKIQPAELGDSAVYLCASSLGDRYHEETQYFGPGTRLLVL.

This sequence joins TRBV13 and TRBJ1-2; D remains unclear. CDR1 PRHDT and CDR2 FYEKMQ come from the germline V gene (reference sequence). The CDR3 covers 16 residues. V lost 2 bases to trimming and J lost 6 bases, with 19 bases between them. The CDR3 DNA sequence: TGTGCCAGCAGCTTACCCCCTTACAGCCCGGACCATGGCTACACCTTC. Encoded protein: CASSLPPYSPDHGYTF.

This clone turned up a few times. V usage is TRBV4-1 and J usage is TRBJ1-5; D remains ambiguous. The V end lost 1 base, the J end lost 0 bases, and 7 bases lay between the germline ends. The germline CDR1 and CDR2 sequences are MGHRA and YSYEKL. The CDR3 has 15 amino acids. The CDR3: CASSQVSNSNQPQHF. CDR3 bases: TGCGCCAGCAGCCAAGTCTCTAATAGCAATCAGCCCCAGCATTTT.

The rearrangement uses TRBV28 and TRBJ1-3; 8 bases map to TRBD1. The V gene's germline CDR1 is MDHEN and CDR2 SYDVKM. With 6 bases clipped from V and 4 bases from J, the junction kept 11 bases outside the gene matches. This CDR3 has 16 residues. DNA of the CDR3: TGTGCCAGCAGCCTCGGACAGGGTCAGTCCGGAAACACCATATATTTT. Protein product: CASSLGQGQSGNTIYF.